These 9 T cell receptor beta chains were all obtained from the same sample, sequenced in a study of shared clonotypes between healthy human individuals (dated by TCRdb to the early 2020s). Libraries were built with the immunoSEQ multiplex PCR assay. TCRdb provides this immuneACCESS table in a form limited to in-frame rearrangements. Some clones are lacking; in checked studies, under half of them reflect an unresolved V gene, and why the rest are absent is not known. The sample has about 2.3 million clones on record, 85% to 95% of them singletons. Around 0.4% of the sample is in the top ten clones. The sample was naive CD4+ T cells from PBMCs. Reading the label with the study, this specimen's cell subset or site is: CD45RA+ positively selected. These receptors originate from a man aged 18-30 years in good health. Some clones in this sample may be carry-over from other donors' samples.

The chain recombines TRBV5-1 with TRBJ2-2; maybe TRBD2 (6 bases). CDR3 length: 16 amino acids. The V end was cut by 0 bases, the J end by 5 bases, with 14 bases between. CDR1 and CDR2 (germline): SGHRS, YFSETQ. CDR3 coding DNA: TGCGCCAGCAGCTTGGTCGGGGGAGAGGGTACCGGGGAGCTGTTTTTT. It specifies CASSLVGGEGTGELFF. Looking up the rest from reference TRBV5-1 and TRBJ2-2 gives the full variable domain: KAGVTQTPRYLIKTRGQQVTLSCSPISGHRSVSWYQQTPGQGLQFLFEYFSETQRNKGNFPGRFSGRQFSNSRSEMNVSTLELGDSALYLCASSLVGGEGTGELFFGEGSRLTVL.

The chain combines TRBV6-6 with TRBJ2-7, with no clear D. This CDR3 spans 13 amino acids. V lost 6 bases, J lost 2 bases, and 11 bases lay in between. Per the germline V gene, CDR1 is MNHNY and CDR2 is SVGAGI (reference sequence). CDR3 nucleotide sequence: TGTGCCAGCAGGGAAAGCGCTCCCTACGAGCAGTACTTC. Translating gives CASRESAPYEQYF.

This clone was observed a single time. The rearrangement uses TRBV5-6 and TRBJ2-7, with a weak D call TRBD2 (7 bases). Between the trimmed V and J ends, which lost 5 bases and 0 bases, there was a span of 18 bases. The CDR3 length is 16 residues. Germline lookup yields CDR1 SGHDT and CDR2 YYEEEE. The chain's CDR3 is CASRETGGASSYEQYF. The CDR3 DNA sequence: TGTGCCAGCAGGGAGACGGGGGGCGCGAGCTCCTACGAGCAGTACTTC.

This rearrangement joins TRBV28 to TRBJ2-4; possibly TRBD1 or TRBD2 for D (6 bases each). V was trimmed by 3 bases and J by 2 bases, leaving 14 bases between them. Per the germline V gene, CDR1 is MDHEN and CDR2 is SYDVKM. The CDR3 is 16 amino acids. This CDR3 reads CASSFPGATSKNIQYF. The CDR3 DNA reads TGTGCCAGCAGTTTCCCGGGGGCCACATCCAAAAACATTCAGTACTTC.

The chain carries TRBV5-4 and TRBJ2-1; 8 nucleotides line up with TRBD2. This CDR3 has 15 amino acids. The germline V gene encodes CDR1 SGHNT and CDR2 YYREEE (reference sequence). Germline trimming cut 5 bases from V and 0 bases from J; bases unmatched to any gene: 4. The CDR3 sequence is CASRVAGSSYNEQFF. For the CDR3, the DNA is TGTGCCAGCAGAGTAGCGGGAAGCTCCTACAATGAGCAGTTCTTC.

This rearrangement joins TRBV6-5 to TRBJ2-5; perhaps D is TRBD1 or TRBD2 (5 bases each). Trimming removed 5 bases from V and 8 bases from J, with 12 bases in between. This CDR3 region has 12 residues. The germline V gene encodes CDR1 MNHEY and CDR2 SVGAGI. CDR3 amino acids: CASSMGRTTQYF. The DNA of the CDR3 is TGTGCCAGCAGTATGGGACGGACAACCCAGTACTTC.

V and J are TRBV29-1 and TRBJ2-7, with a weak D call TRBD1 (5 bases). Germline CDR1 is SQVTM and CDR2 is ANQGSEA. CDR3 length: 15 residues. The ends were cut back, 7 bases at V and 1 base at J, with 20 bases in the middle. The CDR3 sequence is CSAHGGKGPSYEQYF. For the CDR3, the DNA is TGCAGCGCCCACGGTGGTAAGGGGCCTTCCTACGAGCAGTACTTC.

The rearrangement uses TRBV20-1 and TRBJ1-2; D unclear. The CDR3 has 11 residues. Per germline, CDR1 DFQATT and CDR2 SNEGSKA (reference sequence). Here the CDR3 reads CSPENNYGYTF. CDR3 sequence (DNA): TGCAGCCCGGAGAATAACTATGGCTACACCTTC.

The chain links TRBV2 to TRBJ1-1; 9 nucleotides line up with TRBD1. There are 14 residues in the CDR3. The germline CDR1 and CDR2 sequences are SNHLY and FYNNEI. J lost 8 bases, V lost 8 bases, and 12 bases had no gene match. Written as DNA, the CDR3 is TGTGCCAGCGGGGGACAGGGATTGACAAGAGAAGCTTTCTTT. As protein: CASGGQGLTREAFF.